The 3 T cell receptor beta chains given below trace back to one sample, sequenced in a study of T cell repertoires in cytomegalovirus infection. MiXCR, run by TCRdb on the reads, gives a single entry per CDR3 protein. This table has about 150,000 distinct CDR3 sequences, 32% appearing once. These TCRs are of unknown antigen specificity. The specimen was CD8+ T cells from cultured PBMCs, collected from culture after CMV antigen stimulation. The receptors come from a human donor in good health (CMV status not recorded). Some clones in this sample may be carry-over from other donors' samples.

This clonotype was detected only a few times. The chain combines TRBV27 with TRBJ1-4; TRBD1 aligns across 9 bases. V lost 5 bases to trimming and J lost 2 bases; unmatched junction nucleotides: 3. The CDR3 consists of 15 residues. Germline assignment: CDR1 MNHEY and CDR2 SMNVEV (reference sequence). CDR3 region: CASSPGQGTNEKLFF. The CDR3 DNA is TGTGCCAGCAGTCCGGGACAGGGTACTAATGAAAAACTGTTTTTT. Variable domain in full (rest from reference TRBV27 and TRBJ1-4): EAQVTQNPRYLITVTGKKLTVTCSQNMNHEYMSWYRQDPGLGLRQIYYSMNVEVTDKGDVPEGYKVSRKEKRNFPLILESPSPNQTSLYFCASSPGQGTNEKLFFGSGTQLSVL.

This clonotype was found a few times. The chain recombines TRBV4-1 with TRBJ2-7; possibly TRBD2 for D (5 bases). The CDR3 loop spans 16 amino acids. Per the germline V gene, CDR1 is MGHRA and CDR2 is YSYEKL. Trimming shortened V by 3 bases and J by 2 bases, and 17 bases separated the two germline ends. CDR3 sequence: CASSQPGGPGPYEQYF. As DNA, the CDR3 is TGCGCCAGCAGCCAGCCCGGCGGGCCAGGACCCTACGAGCAGTACTTC.

In its sample, this clonotype was seen a few times. V and J are TRBV7-6 and TRBJ1-2; TRBD1 is a possible D gene (5 bases). The CDR3 covers 15 residues. Per the germline V gene, CDR1 is SGHVS and CDR2 is FNYEAQ. V was shortened by 1 base and J by 4 bases, with 13 bases between the two germline ends. The CDR3 region is CASSLGVDSTYGYTF. CDR3 nucleotides: TGTGCCAGCAGCTTAGGTGTTGACAGCACCTATGGCTACACCTTC.